This TCR beta chain was recovered during a study of blood T cell repertoires in COVID-19. CDR3 length equals 16 residues. CDR1 and CDR2 (germline): SGHTA, FQGNSA. With V trimmed by 5 bases and J by 3 bases, 7 bases remained unmatched. This table comes from immunoSEQ multiplex PCR, and its TCRdb copy is limited to in-frame clones, with some not included. This table holds around 140,000 clones, around 90% found once. This clone has just a few counts. The TCR originated in a man aged 70 or older with acute or convalescent COVID-19. The chain is built from TRBV7-2 and TRBJ1-4; TRBD1 matches at 9 bases. Sequencing input: peripheral blood. CDR3 DNA sequence: TGTGCCAGCAGCAGACAGGGGGGGGGAGCTAATGAAAAACTGTTTTTT. Its translation: CASSRQGGGANEKLFF.